One and the same sample provided the 27 T cell receptor beta chains below, sequenced in a study of neurological immune-mediated disorders. One entry per CDR3 protein results from TCRdb running MiXCR on the 5' RACE reads. The sample lists under 40,000 distinct CDR3 sequences, approximately 3% occurring once. Specified time point: longitudinal time-point 1 (baseline). Sequences were obtained from PBMCs. These receptors came from a woman aged 55-70 years with multiple sclerosis.

This clonotype was observed at least ten times. In DNA form, the CDR3 reads TGCGCCAGCAGCTTGGGGACAGGGGGCGGAGAGACCCAGTACTTC. It codes for CASSLGTGGGETQYF. The chain couples TRBV5-1 to TRBJ2-5, with 11 nucleotides matching TRBD1. Looked up from germline, CDR1 is SGHRS and CDR2 is YFSETQ. The V and J ends lost 0 bases and 4 bases, in that order; junction bases with no gene match: 2. The CDR3 length is 15 residues. The variable domain in full, completed from reference TRBV5-1 and TRBJ2-5, reads KAGVTQTPRYLIKTRGQQVTLSCSPISGHRSVSWYQQTPGQGLQFLFEYFSETQRNKGNFPGRFSGRQFSNSRSEMNVSTLELGDSALYLCASSLGTGGGETQYFGPGTRLLVL.

Ten or more counts support this clonotype. This chain joins TRBV20-1 and TRBJ1-2; no firm D call. Germline CDR1 reads DFQATT; CDR2 reads SNEGSKA (reference sequence). Trimming pared 3 bases from V and 1 base from J, leaving 12 bases between. This CDR3 contains 14 residues. CDR3 nucleotides: TGCAGTGCTAGTGCTTCCAGGCTTAACTATGGCTACACCTTC. Translated, it gives CSASASRLNYGYTF.

This clonotype was observed at least ten times. The rearrangement uses TRBV20-1 and TRBJ1-5; perhaps TRBD1 as D (6 bases). V shed 6 bases and J shed 5 bases, with 11 bases lying between them. Germline lookup yields CDR1 DFQATT and CDR2 SNEGSKA (reference sequence). The CDR3 sequence is 12 residues long. The CDR3 sequence: CSAEDSDQPQHF. Written as DNA, the CDR3 is TGCAGTGCGGAGGACAGCGATCAGCCCCAGCATTTT.

This clonotype was counted a few times. The chain combines TRBV5-1 with TRBJ2-7, with 9 bases aligning to TRBD2. The CDR3 runs 17 residues. Germline CDR1 reads SGHRS; CDR2 reads YFSETQ. Unmatched junction bases numbered 11, after V lost 3 bases and J lost 1 base. CDR3 region: CASSSTPSGAASYEQYF. The CDR3 nucleotides are TGCGCCAGCAGCTCGACCCCTAGCGGGGCCGCGTCCTACGAGCAGTACTTC. The full variable domain, rest sourced from reference TRBV5-1 and TRBJ2-7, is KAGVTQTPRYLIKTRGQQVTLSCSPISGHRSVSWYQQTPGQGLQFLFEYFSETQRNKGNFPGRFSGRQFSNSRSEMNVSTLELGDSALYLCASSSTPSGAASYEQYFGPGTRLTVT.

This clonotype was found a few times. The junction departs from the called germline gene at one end, perhaps through a read error. V gene TRBV5-6 combines with J gene TRBJ1-5; D is possibly TRBD1 (5 bases). CDR3 length: 12 residues. Germline-derived CDR1 and CDR2 are SGHDT and YYEEEE. CDR3 protein: CDSSKGSEPQHF. The DNA of the CDR3 is TGTGACAGCAGCAAGGGGTCGGAGCCCCAGCATTTT.

In its sample, this clonotype was seen many times. The chain couples TRBV12-3 or TRBV12-4 to TRBJ1-1, with 7 positions matching TRBD1. The J segment lost 11 bases and the V segment lost 3 bases, leaving 3 bases of the junction unmatched. The CDR3 length is 11 residues. CDR3 nucleotides: TGTGCCAGCAGTTTGGGGACAGTGGCTTTCTTT. Protein sequence: CASSLGTVAFF.

At least ten counts were recorded for this clonotype. The chain joins TRBV4-1 to TRBJ2-7; the D gene is possibly TRBD1 (6 bases). The CDR3 has 14 residues. The germline V gene encodes CDR1 MGHRA and CDR2 YSYEKL. V lost 4 bases and J 6 bases, leaving 16 bases between the germline ends. The CDR3 DNA reads TGCGCCAGCAGCCTCGGGACAATTTTGGGCGAGCAGTACTTC. This codes for CASSLGTILGEQYF.

This clonotype appeared many times. The rearrangement links TRBV7-9 to TRBJ2-7, with TRBD1 matching over 10 bases. Trimming cost V 0 bases and J 3 bases; bases outside gene matches: 2. The CDR3 consists of 15 residues. Germline V gene data show CDR1 as SEHNR and CDR2 as FQNEAQ (reference sequence). CDR3 coding DNA: TGTGCCAGCAGCTTAGCGGACAGGGGGGACTACGAGCAGTACTTC. Encoded protein: CASSLADRGDYEQYF. Drawing the rest from reference TRBV7-9 and TRBJ2-7, the complete variable domain is DTGVSQNPRHKITKRGQNVTFRCDPISEHNRLYWYRQTLGQGPEFLTYFQNEAQLEKSRLLSDRFSAERPKGSFSTLEIQRTEQGDSAMYLCASSLADRGDYEQYFGPGTRLTVT.

This clonotype came up many times. V usage is TRBV5-1 and J usage is TRBJ2-5, with D perhaps TRBD2 (5 bases). This CDR3 contains 14 residues. V lost 4 bases and J lost 5, with 15 bases in between. Germline V CDR1 and CDR2: SGHRS, YFSETQ. The CDR3 is CASSPAGRGETQYF. Written as DNA, the CDR3 is TGCGCCAGCAGCCCAGCCGGGCGAGGGGAGACCCAGTACTTC.

This clonotype was seen ten or more times. V and J are TRBV5-1 and TRBJ1-2; D call uncertain. The V end lost 4 bases, the J end lost 3 bases, and 19 bases lay between the germline ends. CDR1 is SGHRS and CDR2 is YFSETQ in the germline V gene. The CDR3 consists of 16 residues. The CDR3 DNA is TGCGCCAGCAGCGACCCACTGAGGTCGACGGACTATGGCTACACCTTC. This encodes CASSDPLRSTDYGYTF.

The table lists this clonotype with many counts. The rearrangement joins TRBV5-1 to TRBJ2-7; no clear D gene. The V gene's germline CDR1 is SGHRS and CDR2 YFSETQ. CDR3 size: 11 residues. The V gene lost 5 bases and the J gene lost 4 bases, with 7 bases spanning the gap. The CDR3 protein is CASRKEYEQYF. The CDR3 DNA reads as TGCGCCAGCAGAAAAGAATACGAGCAGTACTTC. Full variable domain (rest looked up from reference TRBV5-1 and TRBJ2-7): KAGVTQTPRYLIKTRGQQVTLSCSPISGHRSVSWYQQTPGQGLQFLFEYFSETQRNKGNFPGRFSGRQFSNSRSEMNVSTLELGDSALYLCASRKEYEQYFGPGTRLTVT.

The table lists this clonotype with many counts. V is TRBV7-6 and J is TRBJ1-1; no reliable D call. Per the germline V gene, CDR1 is SGHVS and CDR2 is FNYEAQ. Trimming removed 1 base from V and 3 bases from J, with 6 bases in between. CDR3 size: 13 residues. The CDR3 sequence: CASSLGIHTEAFF. The DNA of the CDR3 is TGTGCCAGCAGCTTAGGGATACACACTGAAGCTTTCTTT.

This clonotype showed up many times. The chain joins TRBV6-5 to TRBJ2-1, with a possible D match to TRBD1 (8 bases). Germline values: CDR1 MNHEY, CDR2 SVGAGI. The CDR3 runs to 14 residues. Trimming removed 10 bases at V and 4 bases at J, with 17 bases between. CDR3 loop: CATRNRGGYNEQFF. DNA of the CDR3: TGTGCCACCCGGAACAGGGGGGGATACAATGAGCAGTTCTTC.

This clonotype was detected ten times or more. The chain carries TRBV29-1 and TRBJ1-2, with 11 bases matching TRBD1. V lost 8 bases to trimming and J lost 4 bases; unmatched junction nucleotides: 9. This CDR3 contains 14 residues. Germline CDR1 SQVTM, CDR2 ANQGSEA. The CDR3 spells CSCGQGANGYGYTF. As DNA, the CDR3 is TGCAGCTGTGGACAGGGGGCGAATGGCTATGGCTACACCTTC.

This clonotype was detected ten times or more. This sequence joins TRBV6-5 and TRBJ1-2, with 7 bases matching TRBD1. Trimming cost V 6 bases and J 6 bases; bases outside gene matches: 10. This CDR3 contains 14 residues. Germline CDR1 reads MNHEY; CDR2 reads SVGAGI. The CDR3 DNA is TGTGCCAGCAGGAAACCGGGACAGAGAGATGGCTACACCTTC. Protein sequence: CASRKPGQRDGYTF.

Ten or more counts support this clonotype. This chain joins TRBV7-2 and TRBJ2-7; D might be TRBD2 (6 bases). V shed 1 base and J shed 6 bases, with 19 bases lying between them. Germline V gene data show CDR1 as SGHTA and CDR2 as FQGNSA. The CDR3 is 16 residues long. The chain's CDR3 is CASSLGGMGPLGEQYF. The CDR3 DNA follows: TGTGCCAGCAGCTTAGGCGGGATGGGGCCCTTAGGCGAGCAGTACTTC.

In its sample, this clonotype was seen many times. The gene calls are TRBV6-1 and TRBJ2-3; 7 nucleotides align to TRBD1. Trimming removed 6 bases from V and 6 bases from J; junction bases left unmatched: 6. Germline CDR1 and CDR2: MNHNS and SASEGT. The CDR3 is 13 residues long. In DNA form, the CDR3 reads TGTGCCAGCAGGGACAGGAACCAGGATACGCAGTATTTT. It codes for CASRDRNQDTQYF.

This clonotype was observed a few times. The V call is TRBV18, the J call TRBJ1-6; 8 nucleotides agree with TRBD1. The CDR3 loop spans 14 amino acids. CDR1 is KGHSH, CDR2 LQKENI, per germline. Germline trimming cut 3 bases from V and 5 bases from J; bases unmatched to any gene: 0. CDR3 in DNA: TGTGCCAGCTCACCGGGACAGGATAATTCACCCCTCCACTTT. Translated: CASSPGQDNSPLHF.

This clonotype was found many times. The chain recombines TRBV6-6 with TRBJ2-5; D gene uncertain. The V end was cut by 0 bases, the J end by 1 base, with 12 bases between. The germline V gene encodes CDR1 MNHNY and CDR2 SVGAGI (reference sequence). This CDR3 spans 16 amino acids. The CDR3 DNA sequence: TGTGCCAGCAGTTACTCGGCAGGAGCCCTCCAAGAGACCCAGTACTTC. Translated, it gives CASSYSAGALQETQYF.

This clonotype was detected many times. The V gene is TRBV7-6, the J gene TRBJ2-5, with D perhaps matching TRBD1 (6 bases). The length of the CDR3 is 12 residues. The germline V gene encodes CDR1 SGHVS and CDR2 FNYEAQ. V shed 4 bases and J shed 5 bases, with 8 bases lying between them. The CDR3 loop is CASSWGHETQYF. In DNA form, the CDR3 reads TGTGCCAGCAGCTGGGGGCATGAGACCCAGTACTTC.

There are many counts of this clonotype. The gene calls are TRBV6-5 and TRBJ2-5; TRBD2 is a possible D gene (7 bases). The CDR3 has 16 residues. Germline CDR1 and CDR2: MNHEY and SVGAGI. The V gene lost 0 bases and the J gene lost 5 bases, with 16 bases spanning the gap. Here the CDR3 reads CASSYSFRGAGETQYF. CDR3 in DNA: TGTGCCAGCAGTTACTCATTCCGGGGGGCCGGGGAGACCCAGTACTTC.

Many counts were recorded for this clonotype. V is TRBV5-1 and J is TRBJ1-4, with D perhaps matching TRBD1 (6 bases). Germline assignment: CDR1 SGHRS and CDR2 YFSETQ. CDR3 length equals 14 residues. Trimming took off 4 bases at V and 2 bases at J, with 9 bases between the two ends. The CDR3 reads CASSQDSTNEKLFF. The CDR3 bases are TGCGCCAGCAGCCAGGACAGCACTAATGAAAAACTGTTTTTT.

Ten or more counts support this clonotype. The chain is built from TRBV5-1 and TRBJ2-5, with D hard to call. Germline V lookup: CDR1 SGHRS, CDR2 YFSETQ. The CDR3 totals 13 residues. Trimming removed 5 bases from V and 5 bases from J, with 13 bases in between. CDR3 coding DNA: TGCGCCAGCAGTCTACAGCTTATGGAGACCCAGTACTTC. Residues: CASSLQLMETQYF.

This clonotype was picked up many times. V usage is TRBV6-5 and J usage is TRBJ1-2; no clear D gene. The V gene lost 0 bases and the J gene lost 3 bases, with 5 bases spanning the gap. The CDR3 covers 13 residues. Per germline, CDR1 MNHEY and CDR2 SVGAGI. CDR3 DNA sequence: TGTGCCAGCAGTTACTCGACGGACTATGGCTACACCTTC. Translation gives CASSYSTDYGYTF.

This clonotype was counted many times. The V call is TRBV6-6, the J call TRBJ1-1, with D unclear. The CDR3 has 11 amino acids. Germline V lookup: CDR1 MNHNY, CDR2 SVGAGI (reference sequence). With 6 bases removed from V and 6 bases from J, the gap between germline ends came to 8 bases. The CDR3 DNA follows: TGTGCCAGCAGGGACCCAGCTGAAGCTTTCTTT. Protein: CASRDPAEAFF.

This clonotype has a count of ten or more. The chain links TRBV20-1 to TRBJ2-3; unclear D gene. CDR1 is DFQATT and CDR2 is SNEGSKA in the germline V gene (reference sequence). Trimming removed 6 bases at V and 2 bases at J, with 12 bases between. The CDR3 has 13 residues. Written as DNA, the CDR3 is TGCAGTGCCTATGAACTCCCCACAGATACGCAGTATTTT. Amino acid sequence: CSAYELPTDTQYF.

This clonotype was counted at least ten times. This rearrangement joins TRBV20-1 to TRBJ1-1; 7 positions match TRBD1. The CDR3 loop spans 15 amino acids. V gave up 2 bases and J gave up 1 base; unmatched junction bases: 7. Germline V CDR1 and CDR2: DFQATT, SNEGSKA (reference sequence). CDR3 in amino acids: CSARPAGGKNTEAFF. CDR3 in DNA: TGCAGTGCTAGACCGGCAGGGGGTAAGAACACTGAAGCTTTCTTT.